The subject of this entry is one T cell receptor (beta chain). Antigen: not known. Trimming took 0 bases from V and 6 from J, leaving 18 bases between them. This CDR3 has 17 residues. The germline V gene encodes CDR1 LGHDT and CDR2 YNNKEL (reference sequence). Sequenced by immunoSEQ multiplex PCR; TCRdb stores in-frame clones only, minus some. The table shows approximately 65,000 clones, with around 90% occurring only once. The sample belongs to a study of stem cell transplantation in POMP-related autoinflammatory disease. Study information: Before transplant, CD4+ T cells skewed naive and CD8+ proportions were low. After transplant, neutrophils and platelets showed 100% graft donor chimerism through one year.

Study results and caveats: Patients with PRAID showed a restricted number of unique TRB V-J gene pairings. In patients with PRAID, every analyzed T-cell subset tended to show lower diversity and higher clonality.

The chain recombines TRBV3-1 (or the pseudogene TRBV3-2) with TRBJ2-1; D possibly matches TRBD1 or TRBD2 (5 bases each). The source is a human patient with POMP-related autoinflammation and immune dysregulation (PRAID). Part of the T cell pool may stem from the graft donor. The sample was CD4+ T cells from PBMCs, taken after stem cell transplantation. CDR3 in DNA: TGTGCCAGCAGCCAAGATTGGGGGACCCGCGGGTCCAATGAGCAGTTCTTC. It translates to CASSQDWGTRGSNEQFF.